These 19 T cell receptor beta chains were sequenced from one sample in a study of cytomegalovirus exposure and HLA in healthy donors (dated by TCRdb to about 2017). Libraries were prepared through the immunoSEQ multiplex PCR assay. The multiplex PCR relied on a mix of 60 forward primers for TCR Vbeta segments and 13 reverse primers for TCR Jbeta segments. TCRdb carries this immuneACCESS record with in-frame sequences only. Its versions omit some clonotypes, under half of them owing to an unresolved V gene in the studies checked, with the rest unexplained. This sample gives 90,000 or so clones in total; 77% of them show up just once. The ten largest make up over 2% of the sample. Sequenced sample: PBMCs. Receptors were obtained from a boy between 5 and 17 years old in good health and CMV-seronegative.

This clone was recorded only once. This rearrangement joins TRBV29-1 to TRBJ1-1; D gene unclear. The CDR3 has 15 residues. Germline CDR1 SQVTM, CDR2 ANQGSEA. V lost 4 bases to trimming and J lost 0 bases, with 15 bases between them. CDR3 sequence: CSVVSGSSLNTEAFF. In DNA form, the CDR3 reads TGCAGCGTTGTATCAGGATCGTCCCTGAACACTGAAGCTTTCTTT.

This clone was detected a few times. The chain has TRBV5-1 and TRBJ1-1; D is possibly TRBD1 (5 bases). V was trimmed by 4 bases and J by 6 bases, leaving 10 bases between them. This CDR3 has 12 residues. CDR1 is SGHRS and CDR2 is YFSETQ in the germline V gene. DNA for the CDR3: TGCGCCAGCAGCCCGGGGGGTTCTGAAGCTTTCTTT. This encodes CASSPGGSEAFF.

The genes are TRBV7-2 and TRBJ2-5, with 9 bases identical to TRBD2. The ends lost 4 bases at V and 5 bases at J; junction bases unmatched: 14. The CDR3 is made up of 17 amino acids. Germline assignment: CDR1 SGHTA and CDR2 FQGNSA. CDR3: CASSSFGTSSNRETQYF. The CDR3 region has the DNA TGTGCCAGCAGCTCTTTTGGGACTAGCAGTAATCGGGAGACCCAGTACTTC.

The chain links TRBV7-2 to TRBJ2-1; 7 nucleotides line up with TRBD1. Germline loops: CDR1 SGHTA, CDR2 FQGNSA. V was clipped by 4 bases and J by 4 bases; unmatched bases: 10. CDR3 length equals 16 residues. CDR3 in DNA: TGTGCCAGCAGCTCCCACAGGGGTGGTTTATACAATGAGCAGTTCTTC. As protein: CASSSHRGGLYNEQFF.

The rearrangement joins TRBV4-3 to TRBJ2-1; D is ambiguous. The V and J ends lost 6 bases and 2 bases respectively, with 8 bases between them. Per the germline V gene, CDR1 is LGHNA and CDR2 is YSLEER. The CDR3 totals 13 residues. The CDR3 DNA follows: TGCGCCAGCAGTGACTGGACCTACAATGAGCAGTTCTTC. This codes for CASSDWTYNEQFF.

This clone was recorded only once. The chain employs TRBV10-3 and TRBJ2-2; 11 bases map to TRBD2. V shed 4 bases, J shed 2 bases, and the junction held 9 bases outside the gene matches. Germline values: CDR1 ENHRY, CDR2 SYGVKD. The CDR3 totals 18 residues. The CDR3 loop is CAISGFSGGASNTGELFF. The CDR3 DNA reads as TGTGCCATCAGTGGGTTTAGCGGGGGGGCCAGCAACACCGGGGAGCTGTTTTTT.

Worth noting for this clone: Other DNA variants within this sample encode the same CDR3. This chain links TRBV18 with TRBJ1-1; tentatively, D is TRBD1 (5 bases). The CDR3 sequence is 14 residues long. Trimming took off 0 bases at V and 2 bases at J, with 7 bases between the two ends. Germline values: CDR1 KGHSH, CDR2 LQKENI. The CDR3 region has the DNA TGTGCCAGCTCACCACCCGGGGGAAACACTGAAGCTTTCTTT. Amino acid sequence: CASSPPGGNTEAFF. Full variable domain (missing parts from reference TRBV18 and TRBJ1-1): NAGVMQNPRHLVRRRGQEARLRCSPMKGHSHVYWYRQLPEEGLKFMVYLQKENIIDESGMPKERFSAEFPKEGPSILRIQQVVRGDSAAYFCASSPPGGNTEAFFGQGTRLTVV.

The chain couples TRBV7-2 to TRBJ1-1, with D uncertain. The CDR3 runs 14 residues. From germline, CDR1 is SGHTA and CDR2 FQGNSA. V was clipped by 0 bases and J by 0 bases, with 5 bases between them. CDR3 sequence (DNA): TGTGCCAGCAGCTTAGCGCGAATGAACACTGAAGCTTTCTTT. It translates to CASSLARMNTEAFF.

This clone was counted only a few times. The chain couples TRBV6-1 to TRBJ2-7; TRBD1 is a possible D gene (5 bases). Trimming left V 5 bases short and J 1 base short, with 12 bases between. Germline assignment: CDR1 MNHNS and CDR2 SASEGT. The CDR3 is made up of 14 amino acids. CDR3 sequence reads: CASSTRGLSYEQYF. The CDR3 DNA reads TGTGCCAGCAGTACAAGGGGCCTTTCCTACGAGCAGTACTTC.

V usage is TRBV4-3 and J usage is TRBJ2-7; D is perhaps TRBD1 (6 bases). Trimming removed 0 bases at V and 2 bases at J, with 11 bases between. The CDR3 spans 15 residues. Per the germline V gene, CDR1 is LGHNA and CDR2 is YSLEER. The CDR3 sequence is CASSQDRDNTYEQYF. In DNA form, the CDR3 reads TGCGCCAGCAGCCAAGACAGGGACAACACCTACGAGCAGTACTTC.

This clone was detected only a few times. The chain is built from TRBV5-8 and TRBJ1-2; no reliable D call. The CDR3 is made up of 12 amino acids. CDR1 and CDR2 from the germline V gene are SGHTS and YDEGEE. The V end was cut by 4 bases, the J end by 4 bases, with 8 bases between. CDR3 sequence (DNA): TGTGCCAGCAGCCTGACTTTCTATGGCTACACCTTC. Translation gives CASSLTFYGYTF.

The genes are TRBV11-2 and TRBJ2-7; the D gene is possibly TRBD2 (6 bases). The CDR3 runs to 14 residues. CDR1 and CDR2 (germline): SGHAT, FQNNGV. V gave up 1 base and J gave up 7 bases, with 14 bases separating them. This CDR3 reads CASSLAEGRWEQYF. Written as DNA, the CDR3 is TGTGCCAGCAGCTTAGCGGAGGGGCGCTGGGAGCAGTACTTC.

The J gene is TRBJ2-1, the V gene TRBV30; no definite D call. The CDR3 is 14 amino acids. Trimming stripped 3 bases from V and 0 bases from J, with 9 bases between. Germline V gene sequence: CDR1 GTSNPN, CDR2 SVGIG (reference sequence). The CDR3 DNA reads as TGTGCCTGGAGCCCAGGTTTCTCCTACAATGAGCAGTTCTTC. Protein: CAWSPGFSYNEQFF.

The chain links TRBV6-1 to TRBJ2-5; 7 bases fit TRBD2. Germline assignment: CDR1 MNHNS and CDR2 SASEGT. The CDR3 sequence is 15 residues long. Losses at the gene ends were 2 bases for V and 2 bases for J; bases not matched to a gene: 5. CDR3 nucleotides: TGTGCCAGCAGTGAACTCGGGGGGAAACAAGAGACCCAGTACTTC. It codes for CASSELGGKQETQYF.

This rearrangement joins TRBV9 to TRBJ1-1; 11 nucleotides agree with TRBD1. The CDR3 is made up of 14 amino acids. Per the germline V gene, CDR1 is SGDLS and CDR2 is YYNGEE. The junction had 4 bases not matched to a gene; V was cut back by 4 bases and J by 5 bases. The CDR3 DNA is TGTGCCAGCAGCCCCGGGACAGGGGGGACTGAAGCTTTCTTT. Protein product: CASSPGTGGTEAFF.

This clone was seen a few times. V is TRBV7-2 and J is TRBJ1-2; 9 nucleotides match TRBD1. Germline V lookup: CDR1 SGHTA, CDR2 FQGNSA. The V gene end was trimmed by 3 bases and the J gene end by 4 bases; junction bases not matched to a gene: 6. This CDR3 region has 15 residues. The CDR3 loop is CASSFKGQGSYGYTF. CDR3 DNA sequence: TGTGCCAGCAGCTTCAAGGGACAGGGCAGCTATGGCTACACCTTC. Full variable domain (remainder filled in from reference TRBV7-2 and TRBJ1-2): GAGVSQSPSNKVTEKGKDVELRCDPISGHTALYWYRQSLGQGLEFLIYFQGNSAPDKSGLPSDRFSAERTGGSVSTLTIQRTQQEDSAVYLCASSFKGQGSYGYTFGSGTRLTVV.

V gene TRBV5-1 combines with J gene TRBJ2-5; a weak D match, TRBD2 (5 bases). The CDR3 sequence is 14 residues long. V lost 4 bases and J 3 bases, leaving 13 bases between the germline ends. Germline V CDR1 and CDR2: SGHRS, YFSETQ. The CDR3 DNA sequence: TGCGCCAGCAGCCCCGGGCAGGAGGAAGAGACCCAGTACTTC. Translated: CASSPGQEEETQYF.

This clone appeared once. This chain joins TRBV9 and TRBJ2-4, with D possibly TRBD1 on 5 matching bases. V was trimmed by 4 bases and J by 1 base, leaving 9 bases between them. The CDR3 has 14 residues. Germline CDR1 reads SGDLS; CDR2 reads YYNGEE. In DNA form, the CDR3 reads TGTGCCAGCAGCCCTCGACAGGCCAAAAACATTCAGTACTTC. This codes for CASSPRQAKNIQYF.

The chain carries TRBV5-6 and TRBJ1-4; possible D gene TRBD1, 5 bases. This CDR3 is built from 13 residues. CDR1 and CDR2 from the germline V gene are SGHDT and YYEEEE. Trimming stripped 1 base from V and 12 bases from J, with 13 bases between. CDR3 region: CASSLRQGKQLFF. The CDR3 region has the DNA TGTGCCAGCAGCTTGCGGCAGGGCAAGCAACTGTTTTTT.